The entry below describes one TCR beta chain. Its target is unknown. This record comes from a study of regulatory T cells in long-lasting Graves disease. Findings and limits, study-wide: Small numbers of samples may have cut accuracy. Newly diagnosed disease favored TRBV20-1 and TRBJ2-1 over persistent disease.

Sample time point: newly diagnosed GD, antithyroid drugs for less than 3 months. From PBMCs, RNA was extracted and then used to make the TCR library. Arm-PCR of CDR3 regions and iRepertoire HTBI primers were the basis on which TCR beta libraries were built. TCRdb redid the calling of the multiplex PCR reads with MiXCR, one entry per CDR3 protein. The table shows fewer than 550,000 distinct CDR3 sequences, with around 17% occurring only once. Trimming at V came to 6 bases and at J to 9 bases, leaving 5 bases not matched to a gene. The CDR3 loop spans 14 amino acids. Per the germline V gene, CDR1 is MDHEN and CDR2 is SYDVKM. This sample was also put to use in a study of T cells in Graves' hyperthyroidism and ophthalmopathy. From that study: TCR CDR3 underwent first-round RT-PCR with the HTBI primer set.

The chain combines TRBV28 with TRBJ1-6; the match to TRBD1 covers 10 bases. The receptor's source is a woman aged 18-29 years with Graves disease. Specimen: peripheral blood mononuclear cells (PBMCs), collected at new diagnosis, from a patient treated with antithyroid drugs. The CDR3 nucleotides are TGTGCCAGCAGCAGACAGGGGGCCGGTTCACCCCTCCACTTT. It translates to CASSRQGAGSPLHF.